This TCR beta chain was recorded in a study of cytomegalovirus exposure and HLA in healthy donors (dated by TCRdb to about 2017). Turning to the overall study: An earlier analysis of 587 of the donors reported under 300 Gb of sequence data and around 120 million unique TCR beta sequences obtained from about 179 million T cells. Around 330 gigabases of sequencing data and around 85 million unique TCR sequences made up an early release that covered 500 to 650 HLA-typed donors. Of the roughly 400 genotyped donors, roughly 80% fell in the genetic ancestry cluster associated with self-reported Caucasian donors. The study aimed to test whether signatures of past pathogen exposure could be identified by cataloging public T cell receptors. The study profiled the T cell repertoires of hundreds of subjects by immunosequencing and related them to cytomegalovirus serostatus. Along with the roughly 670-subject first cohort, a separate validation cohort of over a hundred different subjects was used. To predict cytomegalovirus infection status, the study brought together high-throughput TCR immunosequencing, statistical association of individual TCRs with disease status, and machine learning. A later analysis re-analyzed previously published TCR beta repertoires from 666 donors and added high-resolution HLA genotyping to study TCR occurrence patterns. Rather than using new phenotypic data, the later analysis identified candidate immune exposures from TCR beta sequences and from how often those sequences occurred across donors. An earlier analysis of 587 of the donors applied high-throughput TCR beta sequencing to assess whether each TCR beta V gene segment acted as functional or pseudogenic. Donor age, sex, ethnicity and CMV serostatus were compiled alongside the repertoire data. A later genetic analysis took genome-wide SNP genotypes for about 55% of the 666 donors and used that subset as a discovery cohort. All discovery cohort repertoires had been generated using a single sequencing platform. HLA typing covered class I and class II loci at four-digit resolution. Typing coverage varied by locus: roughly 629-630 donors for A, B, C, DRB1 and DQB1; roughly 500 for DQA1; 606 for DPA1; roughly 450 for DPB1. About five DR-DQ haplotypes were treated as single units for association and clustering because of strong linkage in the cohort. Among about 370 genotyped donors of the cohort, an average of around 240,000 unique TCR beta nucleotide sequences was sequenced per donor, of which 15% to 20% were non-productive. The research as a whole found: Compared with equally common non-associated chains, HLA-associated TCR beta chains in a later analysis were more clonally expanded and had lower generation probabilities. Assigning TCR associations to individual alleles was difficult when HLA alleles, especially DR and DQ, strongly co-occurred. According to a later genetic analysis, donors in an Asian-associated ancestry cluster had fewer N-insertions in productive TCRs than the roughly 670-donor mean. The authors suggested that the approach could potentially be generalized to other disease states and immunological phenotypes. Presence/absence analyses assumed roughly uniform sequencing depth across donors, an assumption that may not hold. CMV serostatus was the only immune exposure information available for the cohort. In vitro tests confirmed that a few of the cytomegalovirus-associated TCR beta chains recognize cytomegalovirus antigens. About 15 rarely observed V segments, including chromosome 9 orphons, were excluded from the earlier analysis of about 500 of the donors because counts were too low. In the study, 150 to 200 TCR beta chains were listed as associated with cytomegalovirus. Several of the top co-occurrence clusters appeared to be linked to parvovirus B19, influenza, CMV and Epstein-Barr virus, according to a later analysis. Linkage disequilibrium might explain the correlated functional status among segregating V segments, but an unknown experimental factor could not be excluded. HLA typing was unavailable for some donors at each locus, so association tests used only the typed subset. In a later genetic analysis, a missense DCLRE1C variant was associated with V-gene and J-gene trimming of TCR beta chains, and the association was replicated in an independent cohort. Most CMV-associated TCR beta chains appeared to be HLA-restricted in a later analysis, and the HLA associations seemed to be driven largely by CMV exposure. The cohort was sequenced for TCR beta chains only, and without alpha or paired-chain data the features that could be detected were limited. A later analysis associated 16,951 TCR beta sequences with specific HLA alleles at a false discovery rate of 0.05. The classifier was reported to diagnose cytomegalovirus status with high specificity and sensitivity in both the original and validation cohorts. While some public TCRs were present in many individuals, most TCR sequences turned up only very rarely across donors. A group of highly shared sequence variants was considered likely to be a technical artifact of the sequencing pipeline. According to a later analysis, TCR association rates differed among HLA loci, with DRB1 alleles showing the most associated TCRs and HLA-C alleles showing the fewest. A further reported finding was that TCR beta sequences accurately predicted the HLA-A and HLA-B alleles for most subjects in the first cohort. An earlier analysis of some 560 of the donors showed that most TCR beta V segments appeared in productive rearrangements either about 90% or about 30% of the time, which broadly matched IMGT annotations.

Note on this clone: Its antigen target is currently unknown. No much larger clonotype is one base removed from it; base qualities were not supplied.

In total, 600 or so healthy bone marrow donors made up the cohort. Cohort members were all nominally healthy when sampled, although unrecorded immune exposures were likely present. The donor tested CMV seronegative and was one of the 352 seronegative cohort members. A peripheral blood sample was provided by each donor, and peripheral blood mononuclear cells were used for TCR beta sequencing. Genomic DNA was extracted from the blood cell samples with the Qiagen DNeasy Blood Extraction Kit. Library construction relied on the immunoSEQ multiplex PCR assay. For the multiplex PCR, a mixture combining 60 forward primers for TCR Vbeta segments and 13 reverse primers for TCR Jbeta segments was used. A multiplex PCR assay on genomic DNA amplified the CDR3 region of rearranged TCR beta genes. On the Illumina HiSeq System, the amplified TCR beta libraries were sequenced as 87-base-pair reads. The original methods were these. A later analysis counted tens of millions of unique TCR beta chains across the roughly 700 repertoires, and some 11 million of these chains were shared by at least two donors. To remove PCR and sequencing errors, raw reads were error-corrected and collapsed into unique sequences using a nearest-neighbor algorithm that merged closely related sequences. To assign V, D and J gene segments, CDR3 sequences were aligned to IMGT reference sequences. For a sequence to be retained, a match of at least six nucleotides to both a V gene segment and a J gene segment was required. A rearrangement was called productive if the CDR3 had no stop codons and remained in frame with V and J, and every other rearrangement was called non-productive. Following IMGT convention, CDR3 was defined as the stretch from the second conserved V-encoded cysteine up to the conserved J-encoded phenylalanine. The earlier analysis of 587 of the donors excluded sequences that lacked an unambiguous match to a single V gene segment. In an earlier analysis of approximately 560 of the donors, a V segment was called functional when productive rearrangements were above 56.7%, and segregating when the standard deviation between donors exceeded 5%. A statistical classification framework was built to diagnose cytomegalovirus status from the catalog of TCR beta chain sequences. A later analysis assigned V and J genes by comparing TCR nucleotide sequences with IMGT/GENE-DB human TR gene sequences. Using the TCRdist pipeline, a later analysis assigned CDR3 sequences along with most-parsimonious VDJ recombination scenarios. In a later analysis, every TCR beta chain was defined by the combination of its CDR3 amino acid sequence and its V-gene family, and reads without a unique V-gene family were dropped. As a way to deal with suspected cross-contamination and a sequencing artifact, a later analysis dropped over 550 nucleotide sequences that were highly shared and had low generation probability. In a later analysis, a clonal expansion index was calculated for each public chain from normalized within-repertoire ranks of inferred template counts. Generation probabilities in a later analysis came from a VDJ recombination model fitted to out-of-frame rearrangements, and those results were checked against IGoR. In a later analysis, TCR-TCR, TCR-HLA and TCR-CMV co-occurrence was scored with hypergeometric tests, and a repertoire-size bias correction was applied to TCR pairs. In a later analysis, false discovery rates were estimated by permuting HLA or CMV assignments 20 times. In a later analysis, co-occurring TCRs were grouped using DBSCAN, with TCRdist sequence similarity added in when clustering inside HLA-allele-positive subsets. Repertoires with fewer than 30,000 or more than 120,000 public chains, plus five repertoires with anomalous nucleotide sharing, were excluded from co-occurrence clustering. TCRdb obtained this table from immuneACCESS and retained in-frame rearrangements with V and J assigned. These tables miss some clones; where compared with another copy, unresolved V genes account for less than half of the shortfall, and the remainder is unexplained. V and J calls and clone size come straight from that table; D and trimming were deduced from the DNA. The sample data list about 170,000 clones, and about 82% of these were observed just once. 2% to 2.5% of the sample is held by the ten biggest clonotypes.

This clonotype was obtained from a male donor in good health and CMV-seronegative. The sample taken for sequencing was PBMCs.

The CDR3 sequence is CASSPEVAVNRGYTF. The sequence in DNA is TGTGCCAGCAGCCCCGAGGTTGCAGTGAACCGTGGCTACACCTTC. The chain couples TRBV27 to TRBJ1-2; the D gene cannot be resolved reliably. The junction carries 21 bases between V and J, which are trimmed by 6 bases and 7 bases respectively. Inclusive of the bounding cysteine and phenylalanine, the CDR3 is 15 residues long. The entry retains the CDR3 DNA only, 45 bases that are in frame from base 1. CDR1 and CDR2 are drawn from the germline V gene (reference sequence): MNHEY, SMNVEV.